The source of this TCR beta chain is a study of T-cell reconstitution after alpha-beta-depleted transplantation in children. Study conclusions and caveats: Two months or so post-transplant, alpha-beta T cells reportedly derived from several hundred expanded graft clones. After transplant, high TCRbeta diversity at day 60 in some patients arose from surviving recipient T cells and thymic progenitors. It was newly produced T cells that mostly accounted for T-cell counts and diversity one year after transplant.

Unique molecular identifiers tagged the TCRbeta library. Each CDR3 protein is one row after TCRdb ran MiXCR on the PCR reads. The sample consists of fewer than 550,000 distinct CDR3 sequences, roughly 10% of them appearing once. This clonotype was seen a single time. Antigen: not known. This TCR came from a child aged 2 to 10 with inherited bone marrow failure, due to receive a stem cell transplant. The material was PBMCs, obtained before TCRalphabeta/CD19-depleted stem cell transplant.

The CDR3 bases are TGTGCCACCAGCAGAGATGGTCAGGGCTGGTATGAGCAGTTCTTC. This translates into CATSRDGQGWYEQFF. The chain is built from TRBV15 and TRBJ2-1, with D possibly TRBD1 on 5 matching bases. The germline V gene encodes CDR1 LNHNV and CDR2 YYDKDF (reference sequence). The CDR3 is made up of 15 amino acids. V dropped 0 bases and J dropped 8 bases, with 14 bases sitting between them. Variable domain in full (rest from reference TRBV15 and TRBJ2-1): DAMVIQNPRYQVTQFGKPVTLSCSQTLNHNVMYWYQQKSSQAPKLLFHYYDKDFNNEADTPDNFQSRRPNTSFCFLDIRSPGLGDTAMYLCATSRDGQGWYEQFFGPGTRLTVL.